The 30 T cell receptor beta chains reported below all come from one sample, sequenced in a study of spatial heterogeneity in lung cancer. No antigens are known for them. Study observations and caveats: How many expanded intratumoral alpha and beta TCRs were present tracked the tumor mutation count, which was a count of nonsynonymous mutations.

Time point denoted: sample taken at primary tumor resection. From the 5' RACE reads, TCRdb called clonotypes with MiXCR, one entry per CDR3 protein. The sample comprises about 19,000 distinct CDR3 sequences, roughly 9% of which are singletons, and 20% to 25% rests with the top ten. The sequencing used lung tumor tissue, collected at surgery. The origin of the receptors is a female donor with early-stage non-small cell lung cancer.

In the case of this clonotype: This may come from a read error, since a much larger clone is one base off. This beta chain was picked up by a library intended for alpha chains and is off target, so its count carries little meaning. The chain combines TRBV28 with TRBJ1-1; 7 positions agree with TRBD1. CDR3 length: 12 residues. V lost 3 bases to trimming and J lost 11 bases; unmatched junction nucleotides: 6. The germline V gene has CDR1 MDHEN and CDR2 SYDVKM. The CDR3 nucleotides are TGTGCCAGCAGTTTGGGACAGACAAACGCTTTCTTT. The encoded protein is CASSLGQTNAFF.

In this sample, this clonotype turned up a few times. A library prepared for alpha chains yielded this beta chain as an off-target read; its size is of little meaning. The rearrangement links TRBV11-3 to TRBJ2-5; 8 bases fit TRBD2. V lost 5 bases and J lost 6; bases outside the gene matches: 8. The CDR3 spans 14 residues. Germline values: CDR1 SGHNT, CDR2 YENEEA. The CDR3 here is CASSGSGGGQTQYF. The DNA for the CDR3 is TGTGCCAGCAGCGGCAGCGGGGGTGGACAGACCCAGTACTTC.

This clonotype counts as medium-sized. The library was built for alpha chains, so this beta chain is an off-target read and its size means little. This chain uses TRBV20-1 with TRBJ2-7; tentative D call: TRBD1 (5 bases). Germline CDR1 is DFQATT and CDR2 is SNEGSKA (reference sequence). V was clipped by 0 bases and J by 2 bases, with 14 bases between them. This CDR3 contains 15 residues. The CDR3 loop is CSARDRTRPTYEQYF. CDR3 nucleotides: TGCAGTGCTAGAGATCGGACAAGGCCCACCTACGAGCAGTACTTC.

This clonotype was detected ten times or more. Because this beta chain is a stray read in a library intended to capture alpha chains, its abundance should not be given much weight. The J gene is TRBJ2-7, the V gene TRBV7-2; 8 nucleotides line up with TRBD2. The germline V gene has CDR1 SGHTA and CDR2 FQGNSA. The V segment lost 5 bases and the J segment 0 bases; nucleotides outside the gene matches: 12. There are 17 residues in the CDR3. In DNA, the CDR3 is TGTGCCAGCAGCGGAGGGGCGGTAGCGGGGCCCTCCTACGAGCAGTACTTC. This encodes CASSGGAVAGPSYEQYF.

This clonotype was counted at least ten times. In a library made to pick up alpha chains, this beta chain is a stray read with a size that means little. J is TRBJ2-3 and V is TRBV27, with D maybe TRBD2 (6 bases). Looked up from germline, CDR1 is MNHEY and CDR2 is SMNVEV (reference sequence). This CDR3 is built from 14 residues. V shed 3 bases and J shed 6 bases, with 13 bases lying between them. The CDR3 is CASSFQRASDTQYF. CDR3 nucleotides: TGTGCCAGCAGTTTTCAGCGGGCGTCGGATACGCAGTATTTT.

This clonotype was counted at least ten times. The library was prepared for alpha chains; this beta chain is a stray read, so its frequency means little. The V call is TRBV6-2 or TRBV6-3, the J call TRBJ1-4; no definite D call. CDR3 size: 15 residues. V was trimmed by 6 bases and J by 4 bases, leaving 15 bases between them. Germline values: CDR1 MNHEY, CDR2 SVGEGT. CDR3 in DNA: TGTGCCAGCAGCTATCTTGGACGTGGTAATGAAAAACTGTTTTTT. Encoded protein: CASSYLGRGNEKLFF.

There are a few counts of this clonotype. This beta chain lies outside the target of a library built for alpha chains; its clone size means little. The chain couples TRBV28 to TRBJ1-5, with D possibly matching TRBD1 (5 bases). The CDR3 has 15 amino acids. Deletions cut 8 bases from V and 2 bases from J, with 16 bases between. CDR1 and CDR2 (germline): MDHEN, SYDVKM. CDR3 DNA sequence: TGTGCCAGCCGCCGGGGCCAGGTGGGCAATCAGCCCCAGCATTTT. Translated, it gives CASRRGQVGNQPQHF.

This clonotype was observed at least ten times. A library made for alpha chains picked up this beta chain off target, so its size means little. The chain joins TRBV7-9 to TRBJ2-5; D is undetermined. Trimming left V 5 bases short and J 4 bases short, with 20 bases between. This CDR3 contains 16 residues. The germline V gene encodes CDR1 SEHNR and CDR2 FQNEAQ (reference sequence). The CDR3 coding sequence is TGTGCCAGCAGCCCCGAGCAGGCAAGCCCTGGAGAGACCCAGTACTTC. The encoded protein is CASSPEQASPGETQYF.

With regard to this clonotype: In a library made to pick up alpha chains, this beta chain is a stray read with a size that means little. V is TRBV9 and J is TRBJ2-6; D remains ambiguous. Trimming cost V 6 bases and J 2 bases, with 6 bases left between them. This CDR3 spans 13 amino acids. Germline values: CDR1 SGDLS, CDR2 YYNGEE. CDR3 bases: TGTGCCAGCACCGTGGCTGGGGCCAACGTCCTGACTTTC. It encodes CASTVAGANVLTF. The entire variable domain, with the rest obtained from reference TRBV9 and TRBJ2-6, is as follows: DSGVTQTPKHLITATGQRVTLRCSPRSGDLSVYWYQQSLDQGLQFLIQYYNGEERAKGNILERFSAQQFPDLHSELNLSSLELGDSALYFCASTVAGANVLTFGAGSRLTVL.

This clonotype was seen many times. The library was designed around alpha chains, so this beta chain is a stray read whose abundance carries little weight. The chain combines TRBV9 with TRBJ2-1; D gene unclear. From germline, CDR1 is SGDLS and CDR2 YYNGEE. The CDR3 is 15 amino acids. V dropped 0 bases and J dropped 5 bases, with 12 bases sitting between them. The DNA of the CDR3 is TGTGCCAGCAGCGTAGAGCCAAGGACGGACAATGAGCAGTTCTTC. This translates into CASSVEPRTDNEQFF.

In its sample, this clonotype was seen a few times. This beta chain lies outside the target of a library built for alpha chains; its clone size means little. V is TRBV7-3 and J is TRBJ2-3, with a weak D call TRBD2 (6 bases). V lost 0 bases and J 1 base, leaving 8 bases between the germline ends. Germline assignment: CDR1 SGHTA and CDR2 FQGTGA. The length of the CDR3 is 15 residues. CDR3 nucleotide sequence: TGTGCCAGCAGCTTAACCGGGAGCCGCACAGATACGCAGTATTTT. Its translation: CASSLTGSRTDTQYF.

This clonotype appeared a few times. A library prepared for alpha chains yielded this beta chain as an off-target read; its size is of little meaning. This CDR3 is CASRGGVAEAFF. As DNA, the CDR3 is TGTGCCAGCCGGGGTGGGGTGGCTGAAGCTTTCTTT. The J gene is TRBJ1-1, the V gene TRBV6-5; D uncertain. Germline V gene data show CDR1 as MNHEY and CDR2 as SVGAGI. This CDR3 has 12 amino acids. Between the trimmed V and J ends, which lost 8 bases and 6 bases, there was a span of 13 bases.

This clonotype was counted ten times or more. This beta chain is an unintended read in a library built for alpha chains; its size means little. The chain employs TRBV9 and TRBJ1-1, with D unresolved. The germline gives CDR1 SGDLS, CDR2 YYNGEE. The ends were cut back, 0 bases at V and 1 base at J, with 4 bases in the middle. This CDR3 has 13 amino acids. As DNA, the CDR3 is TGTGCCAGCAGCGTAGCTCCGAACACTGAAGCTTTCTTT. Translated: CASSVAPNTEAFF.

This clonotype was seen a handful of times. The library was built for alpha chains, so this beta chain is an off-target read and its size means little. As DNA, the CDR3 is TGTGCCAGCAGTCGGTGGCAGGGGCTCACAGATACGCAGTATTTT. Its protein product is CASSRWQGLTDTQYF. V gene TRBV6-2 or TRBV6-3 combines with J gene TRBJ2-3; D may be TRBD1 (6 bases). Germline CDR1 reads MNHEY; CDR2 reads SVGEGT. The CDR3 loop spans 15 amino acids. V lost 5 bases, J lost 2 bases, and 14 bases lay in between.

This clonotype was observed many times. Found in a library prepared for alpha chains, this beta chain is an off-target read, and its abundance has little meaning. The chain employs TRBV2 and TRBJ2-1, with D unclear. Between the trimmed V and J ends, which lost 2 bases and 4 bases, there was a span of 0 bases. Germline V CDR1 and CDR2: SNHLY, FYNNEI. The CDR3 is 11 residues long. The CDR3 DNA reads TGTGCCAGCAGTGAATACAATGAGCAGTTCTTC. Encoded protein: CASSEYNEQFF.

Of note for this clonotype: This beta chain is off target for a library built for alpha chains, so its abundance means little. The V and J genes are TRBV10-3 and TRBJ1-1, with D maybe TRBD1 (5 bases). Germline values: CDR1 ENHRY, CDR2 SYGVKD. Deletions cut 5 bases from V and 0 bases from J, with 10 bases between. The CDR3 is 14 residues long. The CDR3 loop is CAISSRDLNTEAFF. The CDR3 DNA sequence: TGTGCCATCAGTTCCCGGGACTTGAACACTGAAGCTTTCTTT.

To note about this clonotype: This beta chain appears as a stray read in a library generated for alpha chains; its size is not informative. This chain joins TRBV5-6 and TRBJ1-1; 7 bases agree with TRBD1. CDR3 size: 15 residues. The germline V gene encodes CDR1 SGHDT and CDR2 YYEEEE. Losses at the gene ends were 4 bases for V and 2 bases for J; bases not matched to a gene: 8. In DNA form, the CDR3 reads TGTGCCAGCAGCGGTACCGGGACAGCTAACACTGAAGCTTTCTTT. It codes for CASSGTGTANTEAFF.

This clonotype was counted at least ten times. This beta chain was picked up by a library intended for alpha chains and is off target, so its count carries little meaning. The chain links TRBV3-1 to TRBJ2-1; perhaps TRBD2 as D (7 bases). The CDR3 runs 16 residues. The germline gives CDR1 LGHDT, CDR2 YNNKEL (reference sequence). Trimming shortened V by 4 bases and J by 6 bases, and 19 bases separated the two germline ends. This CDR3 is CASSRRHGGGLNEQFF. CDR3 DNA sequence: TGTGCCAGCAGCCGCCGCCATGGCGGGGGCCTCAATGAGCAGTTCTTC.

This clonotype was observed many times. Little can be read into the size of this beta chain, an off-target read in a library designed for alpha chains. This chain uses TRBV20-1 with TRBJ2-5; 14 bases are a match to TRBD2. V was clipped by 0 bases and J by 6 bases; unmatched bases: 3. CDR3 length: 15 residues. Germline values: CDR1 DFQATT, CDR2 SNEGSKA (reference sequence). The CDR3, as DNA: TGCAGTGCTAGAGATGGGACTAGCGGGGGTCAGACCCAGTACTTC. This translates into CSARDGTSGGQTQYF.

As for this clonotype: This beta chain represents an off-target read in a library built for alpha chains; its size is of limited meaning. The chain links TRBV11-1 to TRBJ2-5; 11 nucleotides line up with TRBD1. The junction had 13 bases not matched to a gene; V was cut back by 5 bases and J by 5 bases. This CDR3 has 17 amino acids. Germline-derived CDR1 and CDR2 are SGHAT and FQDESV (reference sequence). The CDR3 here is CASSTGQGASLAETQYF. CDR3 nucleotide sequence: TGTGCCAGCAGCACCGGACAGGGGGCTAGTCTGGCGGAGACCCAGTACTTC.

A note on this clonotype: This beta chain is an off-target read within a library intended for alpha chains, so its frequency means little. The rearrangement uses TRBV28 and TRBJ2-4; D is ambiguous. V lost 2 bases and J 8 bases, leaving 13 bases between the germline ends. CDR1 MDHEN and CDR2 SYDVKM come from the germline V gene. The CDR3 is made up of 14 amino acids. The CDR3 bases are TGTGCCAGCAGTTTAACCCCAGGATGGGACATTCAGTACTTC. It specifies CASSLTPGWDIQYF.

As regards this clonotype: Found in a library prepared for alpha chains, this beta chain is an off-target read, and its abundance has little meaning. The rearrangement uses TRBV6-6 and TRBJ2-1; TRBD2 aligns across 12 bases. Germline V CDR1 and CDR2: MNHNY, SVGAGI (reference sequence). The CDR3 totals 15 residues. The V and J ends lost 2 bases and 10 bases, in that order; junction bases with no gene match: 6. The CDR3 sequence: CASSYASGGAREQFF. DNA for the CDR3: TGTGCCAGCAGTTACGCTAGCGGGGGGGCTCGGGAGCAGTTCTTC.

A remark on this clonotype: In a library made to pick up alpha chains, this beta chain is a stray read with a size that means little. The chain couples TRBV11-1 to TRBJ2-1, with 9 positions matching TRBD2. CDR1 SGHAT and CDR2 FQDESV come from the germline V gene (reference sequence). This CDR3 spans 15 amino acids. V shed 4 bases, J shed 6 bases, and the junction held 7 bases outside the gene matches. The CDR3 coding sequence is TGTGCCAGCAGCTCAAAGGCGCGGGGGGGCAATGAGCAGTTCTTC. Translated: CASSSKARGGNEQFF.

This clonotype has ten or more counts. The library was designed around alpha chains, so this beta chain is a stray read whose abundance carries little weight. The chain links TRBV28 to TRBJ2-4; TRBD2 matches at 13 bases. Trimming took 5 bases from V and 7 from J; bases not matched to a gene: 2. Germline CDR1 reads MDHEN; CDR2 reads SYDVKM. This CDR3 has 14 residues. The CDR3 nucleotides are TGTGCCAGCAGTCCGACTAGCGGGGGGAACATTCAGTACTTC. Encoded protein: CASSPTSGGNIQYF.

On this clonotype: This beta chain appears as a stray read in a library generated for alpha chains; its size is not informative. The gene calls are TRBV2 and TRBJ1-1; D is uncertain. This CDR3 has 12 residues. Germline CDR1 SNHLY, CDR2 FYNNEI. V lost 5 bases to trimming and J lost 6 bases, with 10 bases between them. The CDR3 DNA reads TGTGCCAGCAGTCGACCCCCTGCTGAAGCTTTCTTT. This codes for CASSRPPAEAFF. Filled out from reference TRBV2 and TRBJ1-1, the complete variable domain reads EPEVTQTPSHQVTQMGQEVILRCVPISNHLYFYWYRQILGQKVEFLVSFYNNEISEKSEIFDDQFSVERPDGSNFTLKIRSTKLEDSAMYFCASSRPPAEAFFGQGTRLTVV.

Details on this clonotype: A library prepared for alpha chains yielded this beta chain as an off-target read; its size is of little meaning. The DNA for the CDR3 is TGTGCCAGTTCCAGGGAGGACGAGCAGTACTTC. Encoded protein: CASSREDEQYF. J is TRBJ2-7 and V is TRBV21-1; the table names TRBD2, a call not compared with the DNA. TRBV21-1 represents a pseudogene. The CDR3 has 11 amino acids.

Many counts were recorded for this clonotype. Since the library was made to target alpha chains, this beta chain is a stray read and its abundance is not meaningful. This chain uses TRBV5-4 with TRBJ2-5, with 10 positions matching TRBD2. CDR1 and CDR2 (germline): SGHNT, YYREEE (reference sequence). The CDR3 loop spans 16 amino acids. After removal of 4 bases from V and 3 bases from J, the junction contained 9 bases not matched to a gene. The CDR3 region has the DNA TGTGCCAGCAGCCCCCGTGGAGCGGGGGGGAAAGAGACCCAGTACTTC. Encoded protein: CASSPRGAGGKETQYF.

In its sample, this clonotype was seen many times. The size of this beta chain means little, since it is a stray read in a library made for alpha chains. The chain combines TRBV6-2 or TRBV6-3 with TRBJ2-4, with D possibly TRBD1 on 6 matching bases. CDR3 length equals 14 residues. CDR1 and CDR2 (germline): MNHEY, SVGEGT. Trimming stripped 6 bases from V and 2 bases from J, with 11 bases between. CDR3 in DNA: TGTGCCAGCAGGCCAGGGGATTCCAAAAACATTCAGTACTTC. Protein product: CASRPGDSKNIQYF.

This clonotype is medium-sized in the sample. Within a library made for alpha chains, this beta chain is off target, and its count is uninformative. The rearrangement uses TRBV3-1 and TRBJ2-5; D unresolved. The V gene lost 1 base and the J gene lost 4 bases, with 10 bases spanning the gap. CDR1 and CDR2 (germline): LGHDT, YNNKEL (reference sequence). The CDR3 spans 14 residues. This CDR3 is CASSQASGAETQYF. In nucleotides, the CDR3 is TGTGCCAGCAGCCAAGCTTCCGGCGCAGAGACCCAGTACTTC.

Many counts were recorded for this clonotype. Being off target in a library aimed at alpha chains, this beta chain has a size of little meaning. Here the CDR3 DNA reads TGTGCCAGCAGTCCCGGTACGGTAGGTAATGAGCAGTTCTTC. This codes for CASSPGTVGNEQFF. The chain is built from TRBV28 and TRBJ2-1; D not certain. The CDR3 runs 14 residues. V was trimmed by 5 bases and J by 7 bases, leaving 15 bases between them. Germline CDR1 MDHEN, CDR2 SYDVKM.